This T cell receptor beta chain was sequenced for a study of shared T cell receptors in the human thymus. The protocol was immunoSEQ multiplex PCR, while the TCRdb copy is restricted to in-frame clones and leaves out a portion. The data contain 700,000 to 750,000 clones, roughly 88% of them singletons. Per the germline V gene, CDR1 is SGHRS and CDR2 is YFSETQ. Trimming removed 2 bases from V and 7 bases from J, with 16 bases in between. CDR3 length: 15 residues. These data were likewise used in another study, on human thymus T cells. From that paper: Donor material was obtained from healthy Finnish infants undergoing corrective surgery for congenital heart defects. It was from resections taken during corrective heart surgery that the thymus tissue came. There were highly overlapping thymic repertoires among unrelated individuals, as related research reported.

The chain couples TRBV5-1 to TRBJ2-1, with D possibly TRBD2 on 6 matching bases. Input material: thymocytes. This TCR came from a girl less than two years old with a congenital heart defect. DNA of the CDR3: TGCGCCAGCAGCTTTTTCCCGACTAGGTTTAATGAGCAGTTCTTC. Translation: CASSFFPTRFNEQFF.